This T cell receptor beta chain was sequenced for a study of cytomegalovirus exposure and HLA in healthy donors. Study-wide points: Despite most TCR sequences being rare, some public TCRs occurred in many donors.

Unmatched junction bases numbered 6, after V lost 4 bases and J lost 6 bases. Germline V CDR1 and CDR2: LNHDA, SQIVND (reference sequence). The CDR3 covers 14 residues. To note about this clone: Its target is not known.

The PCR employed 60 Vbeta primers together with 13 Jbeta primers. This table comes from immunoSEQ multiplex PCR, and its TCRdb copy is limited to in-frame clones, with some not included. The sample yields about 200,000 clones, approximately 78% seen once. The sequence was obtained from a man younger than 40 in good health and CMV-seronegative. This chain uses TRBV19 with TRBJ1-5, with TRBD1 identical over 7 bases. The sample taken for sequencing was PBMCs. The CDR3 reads CASSRVQGFQPQHF. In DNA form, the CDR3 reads TGTGCCAGTAGTAGGGTACAGGGGTTTCAGCCCCAGCATTTT.